This T cell receptor (beta chain) was identified during a study of CD8 T cells in ankylosing spondylitis. It was by quantitative 5'-RACE with molecular barcodes that TCR beta libraries were made. TCRdb re-analysed the 5' RACE reads in MiXCR, keeping a single row per CDR3 protein. The table shows 200,000 to 300,000 distinct CDR3 sequences, with roughly a tenth occurring only once. Whole-study results and caveats: Reports of some motif variants in reactive arthritis synovial fluid and blood predate this one. Disease-linked clones reportedly concentrated significantly in matched ankylosing spondylitis synovial fluid.

This clonotype was detected ten times or more. Its target is unknown. The receptor was derived from a male donor with ankylosing spondylitis or in good health (not recorded which). Sequencing used blood, either unsorted or a sorted T cell fraction (not recorded which).

The CDR3 DNA follows: TGTGCCAGCAGTGACTGGACGAATCAGCCCCAGCATTTT. As protein: CASSDWTNQPQHF. The rearrangement joins TRBV6-6 to TRBJ1-5; D is unclear. Germline CDR1 is MNHNY and CDR2 is SVGAGI (reference sequence). The CDR3 runs 13 residues. V was shortened by 5 bases and J by 4 bases, with 9 bases between the two germline ends.